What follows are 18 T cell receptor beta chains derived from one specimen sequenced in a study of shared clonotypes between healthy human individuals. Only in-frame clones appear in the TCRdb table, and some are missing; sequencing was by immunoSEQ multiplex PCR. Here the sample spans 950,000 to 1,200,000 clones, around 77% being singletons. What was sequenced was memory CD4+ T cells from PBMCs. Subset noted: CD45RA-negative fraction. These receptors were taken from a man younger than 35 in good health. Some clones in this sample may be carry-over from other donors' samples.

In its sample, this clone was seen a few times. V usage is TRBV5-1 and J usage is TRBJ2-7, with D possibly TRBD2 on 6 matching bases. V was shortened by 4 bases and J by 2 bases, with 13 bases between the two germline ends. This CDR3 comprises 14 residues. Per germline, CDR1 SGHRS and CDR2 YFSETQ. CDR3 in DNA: TGCGCCAGCAGCGTCCAGGAGGGGACCTACGAGCAGTACTTC. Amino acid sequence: CASSVQEGTYEQYF.

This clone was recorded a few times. This chain's CDR3 is CASTSRRFLNAQHF. In nucleotides, the CDR3 is TGTGCCAGCACCTCGAGGCGGTTCTTGAACGCCCAGCATTTT. This chain connects TRBV28 to TRBJ1-5; D call uncertain. The CDR3 totals 14 residues. The germline CDR1 and CDR2 sequences are MDHEN and SYDVKM. V shed 7 bases and J shed 11 bases, with 21 bases lying between them. The variable domain in full, completed from reference TRBV28 and TRBJ1-5, reads DVKVTQSSRYLVKRTGEKVFLECVQDMDHENMFWYRQDPGLGLRLIYFSYDVKMKEKGDIPEGYSVSREKKERFSLILESASTNQTSMYLCASTSRRFLNAQHFGDGTRLSIL.

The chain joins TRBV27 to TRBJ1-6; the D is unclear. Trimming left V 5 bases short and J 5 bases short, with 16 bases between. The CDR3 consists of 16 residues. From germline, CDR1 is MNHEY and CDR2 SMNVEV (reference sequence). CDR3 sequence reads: CASSDPYRGHNSPLHF. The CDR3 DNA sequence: TGTGCCAGCAGTGACCCCTACCGGGGTCATAATTCACCCCTCCACTTT.

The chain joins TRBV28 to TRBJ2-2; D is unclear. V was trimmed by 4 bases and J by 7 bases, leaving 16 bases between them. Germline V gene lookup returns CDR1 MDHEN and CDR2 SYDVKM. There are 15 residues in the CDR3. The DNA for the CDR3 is TGTGCCAGCAGTTCCCGCACCGAGAAAGGCGGGGAGCTGTTTTTT. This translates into CASSSRTEKGGELFF.

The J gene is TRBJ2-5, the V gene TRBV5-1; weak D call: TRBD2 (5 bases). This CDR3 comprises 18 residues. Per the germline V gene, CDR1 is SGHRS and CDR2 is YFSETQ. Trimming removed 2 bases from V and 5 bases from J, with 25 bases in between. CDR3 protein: CASSFGSSRKRVFETQYF. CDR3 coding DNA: TGCGCCAGCAGCTTTGGGTCTAGCAGAAAGAGGGTGTTTGAGACCCAGTACTTC.

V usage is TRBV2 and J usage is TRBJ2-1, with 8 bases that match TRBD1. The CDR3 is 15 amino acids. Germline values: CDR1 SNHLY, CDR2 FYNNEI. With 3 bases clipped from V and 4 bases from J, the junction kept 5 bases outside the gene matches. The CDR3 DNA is TGTGCCAGCAGTGACCGTCGACAGGGGTACAATGAGCAGTTCTTC. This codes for CASSDRRQGYNEQFF.

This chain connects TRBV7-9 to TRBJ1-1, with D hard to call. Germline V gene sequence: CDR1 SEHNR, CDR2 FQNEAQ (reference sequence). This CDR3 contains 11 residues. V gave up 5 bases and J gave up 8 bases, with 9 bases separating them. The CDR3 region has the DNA TGTGCCAGCAGCCCCTTTTTCGAAGCTTTCTTT. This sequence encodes CASSPFFEAFF.

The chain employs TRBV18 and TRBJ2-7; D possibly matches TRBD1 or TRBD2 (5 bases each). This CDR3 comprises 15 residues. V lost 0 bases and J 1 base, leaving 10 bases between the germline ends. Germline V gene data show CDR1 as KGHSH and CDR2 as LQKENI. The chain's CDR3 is CASSPPGVRSYEQYF. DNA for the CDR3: TGTGCCAGCTCACCACCGGGGGTTCGGTCCTACGAGCAGTACTTC.

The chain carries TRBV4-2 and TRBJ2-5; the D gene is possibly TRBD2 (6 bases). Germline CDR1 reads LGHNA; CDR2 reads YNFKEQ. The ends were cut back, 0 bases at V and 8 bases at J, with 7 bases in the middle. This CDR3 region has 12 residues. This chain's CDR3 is CASSQEGTTQYF. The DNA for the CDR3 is TGTGCCAGCAGCCAAGAGGGGACTACCCAGTACTTC.

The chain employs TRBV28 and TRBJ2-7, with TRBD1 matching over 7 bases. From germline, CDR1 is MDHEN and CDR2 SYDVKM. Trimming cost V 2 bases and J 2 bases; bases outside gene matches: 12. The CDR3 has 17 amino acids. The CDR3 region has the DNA TGTGCCAGCAGTTTAATCTCTTTTGGGGGACAGCCCTACGAGCAGTACTTC. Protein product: CASSLISFGGQPYEQYF.

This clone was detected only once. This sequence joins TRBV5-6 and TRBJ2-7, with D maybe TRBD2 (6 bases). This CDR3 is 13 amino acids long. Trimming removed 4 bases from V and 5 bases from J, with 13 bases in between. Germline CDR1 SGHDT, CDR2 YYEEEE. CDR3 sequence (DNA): TGTGCCAGCAGCCTACCGGGGGTGCACGAGCAGTACTTC. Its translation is CASSLPGVHEQYF.

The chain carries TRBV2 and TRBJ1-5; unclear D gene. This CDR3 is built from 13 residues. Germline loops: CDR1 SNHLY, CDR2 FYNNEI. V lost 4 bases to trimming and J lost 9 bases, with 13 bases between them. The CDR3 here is CASSGPPRGPQHF. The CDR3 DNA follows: TGTGCCAGCAGTGGACCGCCGCGGGGGCCCCAGCATTTT.

This CDR3 reads CASSPTSGGVYGYTF. The CDR3 DNA is TGTGCCAGCAGTCCAACCTCAGGGGGCGTCTATGGCTACACCTTC. The V call is TRBV28, the J call TRBJ1-2; 8 bases match TRBD1. The junction had 9 bases not matched to a gene; V was cut back by 5 bases and J by 4 bases. This CDR3 has 15 residues. Germline V lookup: CDR1 MDHEN, CDR2 SYDVKM.

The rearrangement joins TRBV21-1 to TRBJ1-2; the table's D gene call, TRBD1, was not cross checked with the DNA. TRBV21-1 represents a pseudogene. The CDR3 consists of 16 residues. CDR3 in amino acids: CASSKNEGARDHGYTF. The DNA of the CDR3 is TGTGCCAGCAGCAAAAACGAGGGGGCGCGAGACCATGGCTACACCTTC.

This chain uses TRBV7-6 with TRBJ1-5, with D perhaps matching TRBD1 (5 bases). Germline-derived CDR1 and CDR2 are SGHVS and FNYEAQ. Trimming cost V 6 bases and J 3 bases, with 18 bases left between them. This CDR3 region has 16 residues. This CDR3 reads CASSSGPSTANQPQHF. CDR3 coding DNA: TGTGCCAGCAGTTCGGGACCCTCAACTGCCAATCAGCCCCAGCATTTT.

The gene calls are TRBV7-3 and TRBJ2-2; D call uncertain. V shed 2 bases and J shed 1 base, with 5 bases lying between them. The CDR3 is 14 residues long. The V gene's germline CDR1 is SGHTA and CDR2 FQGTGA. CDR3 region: CASSLRQNTGELFF. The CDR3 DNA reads TGTGCCAGCAGCTTACGGCAGAACACCGGGGAGCTGTTTTTT.

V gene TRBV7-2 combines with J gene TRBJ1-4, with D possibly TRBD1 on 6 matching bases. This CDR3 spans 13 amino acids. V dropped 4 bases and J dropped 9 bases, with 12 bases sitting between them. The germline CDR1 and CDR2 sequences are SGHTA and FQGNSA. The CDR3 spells CASSSMDSQKLFF. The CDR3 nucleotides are TGTGCCAGCAGCTCGATGGACAGCCAAAAACTGTTTTTT.

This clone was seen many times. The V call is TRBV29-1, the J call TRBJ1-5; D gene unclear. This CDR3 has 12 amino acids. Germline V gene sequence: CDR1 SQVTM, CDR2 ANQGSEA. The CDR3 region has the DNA TGCTCGGCCCGCGCCAACAATCAGCCCCAGCATTTT. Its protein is CSARANNQPQHF. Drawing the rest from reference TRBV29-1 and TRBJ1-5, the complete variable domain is SAVISQKPSRDICQRGTSLTIQCQVDSQVTMMFWYRQQPGQSLTLIATANQGSEATYESGFVIDKFPISRPNLTFSTLTVSNMSPEDSSIYLCSARANNQPQHFGDGTRLSIL.